A single T cell receptor beta chain is shown here with its context. Germline CDR1 reads MNHNY; CDR2 reads SVGAGI (reference sequence). Germline trimming cut 7 bases from V and 1 base from J; bases unmatched to any gene: 10. The CDR3 consists of 16 residues. As processed by the authors: Amplification with reference gene primers provided the estimates of nucleated cell counts. The repertoire was sequenced with immunoSEQ multiplex PCR; TCRdb's copy has only in-frame clones and lacks some. V, J and clone size derive from that table, while D and trimming were established from the DNA sequence. The sample has 150,000 to 200,000 clones, roughly 85% seen once. The data were obtained in a study of blood T cell repertoires in COVID-19. For the study at large: Acute and convalescent COVID-19 samples came from the United States, Italy and Spain. From T cells, B-cell-depleted T cells, or PBMCs came the material, which was cDNA or gDNA.

The sequenced material came from peripheral blood. The genes are TRBV6-6 and TRBJ1-5, with TRBD1 identical over 7 bases. This receptor was identified in a man aged 45-65 years with active or convalescent COVID-19. CDR3 sequence: CASNRKGTVSNQPQHF. The CDR3 DNA reads as TGTGCCAGCAATAGGAAGGGGACAGTGAGCAATCAGCCCCAGCATTTT.